This T cell receptor beta chain was captured in a study of human T cells and chemical hapten exposure (dated by TCRdb to 2020 to 2023). Regarding the research as a whole: For sensitization, 2% DPC in acetone was applied to an approximately 2 cm by approximately 2 cm area of upper inner arm skin. Most of the patients in the cohort were female, and the cohort covered alopecia areata with under or over 50% scalp involvement, alopecia totalis and alopecia universalis. Libraries were combined into a pool for sequencing, and differences in TCR yield between samples came mainly from small differences in library volumes within the pool. Patch testing on the upper back used Finn chambers containing 0.01% DPC, with scoring done after 6 days according to International Contact Dermatitis Research Group standards. Patients additionally received weekly therapeutic DPC doses to the scalp throughout the roughly 25-week study period. About 28 alopecia patients gave blood for TCR sequencing at one to four time points (pre-sensitization, 2, 6 and 24 weeks). Blood samples were taken from patients before sensitization (week 0) and then at 2, 6 and about 24 weeks after DPC sensitization. This study followed changes in the peripheral blood TCR repertoire in vivo during primary and secondary sensitization of alopecia patients to the hapten diphenylcyclopropenone (DPC).

Relative to germline, V is missing 4 bases and J is missing 6 bases, with 4 bases of the junction outside any gene match. The CDR3 measures 14 amino acids from cysteine to phenylalanine. Solely the CDR3 DNA is kept, with 42 bases framed from the first base. CDR1 and CDR2, per the germline V gene (reference sequence), are MNHEY and SMNVEV. In its sample, this clonotype was seen many times. What this receptor recognizes is not known. No base quality values were provided; no much bigger clone lies one nucleotide off. Preparation of the library involved RACE. Sequencing was performed on a NextSeq 500. During library preparation, unique molecular identifiers were attached to individual cDNA molecules so that TCRs could be counted quantitatively and reproducibly. Both TCR alpha and TCR beta chains were sequenced from each blood RNA sample. Turning to the authors' computational methods: Samples had a median of roughly 100,000 TCRs, with a range from roughly 20,000 to 690,600. The Decombinator software suite was used to annotate V, J and CDR3 in the TCR reads. For the PS versus PT1 abundance plots, all samples were subsampled to the same number of TCRs (28,000). TCRs were defined as expanded if absent before sensitization and observed at least eight times at the 2-week time point. The public sequencing data were trimmed at Q25 with fastp and processed into clonotypes with MiXCR by TCRdb, which kept only in-frame beta chains. Entries are consolidated by CDR3 protein sequence, retaining the most common genes and DNA. The V and J calls were not made by the authors but by TCRdb's processing. This sample has 340,000 or so distinct CDR3 sequences in its table, and under 8% of those were observed once. The top ten hold 8% to 9% of the sample.

Points the paper makes about the study in general: A positive correlation was found between the number of PT1 expanded TCRs and patch test score, with significance reached at thresholds 8, 16 and 32 but not 4. DPC sensitization did not change how many TCRs were above 1 in 1000 frequency, and no evidence was found of alterations in global repertoire structure. Compared with pre-sensitization or healthy control sets, expanded TCRs formed significantly more large CDR3 similarity clusters, which is consistent with antigen-driven responses. Because all patients had alopecia, a presumed autoimmune disease, the immune response of the patients might differ from that of healthy individuals. Repeated subsampling changed both the strength of the expansion versus patch-test correlation and the threshold at which the correlation became significant.

In the paper's terms, the time point label means: patch test 1, 2 weeks after DPC sensitization. Explained via the paper, the treatment or condition label denotes: therapeutic diphenylcyclopropenone sensitization with weekly scalp DPC. Blood at each patch-test visit was drawn before the patch test was applied. Patients were eligible if aged 18 to 70, diagnosed with alopecia and judged suitable for DPC therapy, and pregnant patients were excluded. Total RNA was extracted from unfractionated whole blood collected in Tempus Blood RNA tubes. The TCR sequence derives from a woman between 18 and 29 years old with alopecia areata. Some clones in this sample may be carry-over from other donors' samples. The sequencing here drew on whole blood, taken in connection with sensitization to the hapten diphenylcyclopropenone (DPC). The chain links TRBV27 with TRBJ2-7, with TRBD1 identical over 12 junction bases. The nucleotide sequence is TGTGCCAGCAGTTCCCGGGACAGGGGGCGCGAGCAGTACTTC. This gives the protein CASSSRDRGREQYF.